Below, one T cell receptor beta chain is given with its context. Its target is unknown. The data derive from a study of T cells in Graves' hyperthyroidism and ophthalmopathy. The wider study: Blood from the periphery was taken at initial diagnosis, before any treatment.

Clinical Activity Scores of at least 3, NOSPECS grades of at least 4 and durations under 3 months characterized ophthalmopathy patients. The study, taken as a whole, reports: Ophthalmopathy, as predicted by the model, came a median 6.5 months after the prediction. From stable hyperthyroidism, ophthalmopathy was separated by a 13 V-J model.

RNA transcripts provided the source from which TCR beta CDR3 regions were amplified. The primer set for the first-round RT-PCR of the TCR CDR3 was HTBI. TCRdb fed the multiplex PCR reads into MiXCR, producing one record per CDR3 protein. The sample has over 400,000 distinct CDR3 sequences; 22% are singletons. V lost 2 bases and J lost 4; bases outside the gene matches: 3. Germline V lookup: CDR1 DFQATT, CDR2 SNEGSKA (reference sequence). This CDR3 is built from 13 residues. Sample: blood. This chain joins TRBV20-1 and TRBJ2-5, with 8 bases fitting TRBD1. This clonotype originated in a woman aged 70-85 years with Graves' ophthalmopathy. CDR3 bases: TGCAGTGCTAGATGGACAGGGCGAGAGACCCAGTACTTC. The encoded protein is CSARWTGRETQYF.